These 5 T cell receptor beta chains originate from one sample sequenced in a study of blood T cell repertoires in COVID-19. The protocol was immunoSEQ multiplex PCR, while the TCRdb copy is restricted to in-frame clones and leaves out a portion. The sample yields some 150,000 clones, approximately 87% seen once. The sequenced sample was peripheral blood. The receptors were sampled from a woman aged 45-65 years with active or convalescent COVID-19.

The chain links TRBV13 to TRBJ2-1, with 8 bases aligning to TRBD2. The V gene end was trimmed by 2 bases and the J gene end by 1 base; junction bases not matched to a gene: 7. CDR1 is PRHDT and CDR2 is FYEKMQ in the germline V gene (reference sequence). CDR3 length: 17 residues. CDR3 DNA: TGTGCCAGCAGCTTAAACGGGGGGGCTGGTTCCTACAATGAGCAGTTCTTC. Protein product: CASSLNGGAGSYNEQFF.

The gene calls are TRBV7-6 and TRBJ1-6; D call uncertain. The CDR3 length is 12 residues. With 5 bases removed from V and 7 bases from J, the gap between germline ends came to 6 bases. CDR1 is SGHVS, CDR2 FNYEAQ, per germline. Here the CDR3 DNA reads TGTGCCAGCAGCATCGGGAATTCACCCCTCCACTTT. It specifies CASSIGNSPLHF. Full variable domain (outside the CDR3, taken from reference TRBV7-6 and TRBJ1-6): GAGVSQSPRYKVTKRGQDVALRCDPISGHVSLYWYRQALGQGPEFLTYFNYEAQQDKSGLPNDRFSAERPEGSISTLTIQRTEQRDSAMYRCASSIGNSPLHFGNGTRLTVT.

This chain links TRBV6-2 or TRBV6-3 with TRBJ2-3; TRBD1 matches 7 bases. With 4 bases clipped from V and 2 bases from J, the junction kept 3 bases outside the gene matches. The CDR3 spans 14 residues. Germline assignment: CDR1 MNHEY and CDR2 SVGEGT. CDR3 sequence (DNA): TGTGCCAGCAGTTGGGACAGAGACACAGATACGCAGTATTTT. This translates into CASSWDRDTDTQYF.

The rearrangement joins TRBV7-9 to TRBJ1-2; the match to TRBD1 covers 8 bases. This CDR3 has 16 residues. The J segment lost 4 bases and the V segment lost 0 bases, leaving 7 bases of the junction unmatched. Germline V gene lookup returns CDR1 SEHNR and CDR2 FQNEAQ (reference sequence). The chain's CDR3 is CASSLAGTGTVYGYTF. CDR3 coding DNA: TGTGCCAGCAGCTTAGCGGGGACAGGCACGGTCTATGGCTACACCTTC. Full variable domain (missing parts from reference TRBV7-9 and TRBJ1-2): DTGVSQNPRHKITKRGQNVTFRCDPISEHNRLYWYRQTLGQGPEFLTYFQNEAQLEKSRLLSDRFSAERPKGSFSTLEIQRTEQGDSAMYLCASSLAGTGTVYGYTFGSGTRLTVV.

The chain couples TRBV4-2 to TRBJ2-1; a weak D match, TRBD1 (6 bases). Deletions cut 4 bases from V and 2 bases from J, with 12 bases between. Germline V gives CDR1 LGHNA, CDR2 YNFKEQ. This CDR3 comprises 15 residues. The CDR3 sequence: CASSLYRDTYNEQFF. DNA of the CDR3: TGTGCCAGCAGCCTCTACCGGGACACCTACAATGAGCAGTTCTTC.